This T cell receptor (beta chain) is drawn from a study of blood T cell repertoires in COVID-19. At the level of the study: Acute and convalescent COVID-19 samples came from the United States, Italy and Spain.

The count of this clone is one. Original analysis: Estimation of nucleated cell counts relied on the amplification of reference gene primers. Measured with immunoSEQ multiplex PCR; TCRdb has only the in-frame clones, and not every one. V and J calls and clone size are given by that table; D and trimming were obtained from the DNA. The sample contains 100,000 or so clones, 82% of which appear only once. CDR1 SGHNT and CDR2 YYREEE come from the germline V gene (reference sequence). The CDR3 runs to 15 residues. The V segment lost 3 bases and the J segment 4 bases; nucleotides outside the gene matches: 9.

What was sequenced was peripheral blood. This sequence originates from a man between 65 and 80 years old with active or convalescent COVID-19. The chain recombines TRBV5-4 with TRBJ1-2, with 7 bases that match TRBD1. The CDR3 here is CASSSQQGPVYGYTF. CDR3 nucleotides: TGTGCCAGCAGCTCGCAACAGGGGCCCGTCTATGGCTACACCTTC. Full variable domain (missing parts from reference TRBV5-4 and TRBJ1-2): ETGVTQSPTHLIKTRGQQVTLRCSSQSGHNTVSWYQQALGQGPQFIFQYYREEENGRGNFPPRFSGLQFPNYSSELNVNALELDDSALYLCASSSQQGPVYGYTFGSGTRLTVV.